These 20 T cell receptor beta chains share one sample of origin, sequenced in a study of blood T cells in healthy people across ages. A second roughly 6 to 12 cycle PCR used barcoded and J-beta primers. TCRdb passed the 5' RACE reads through MiXCR, listing each CDR3 protein once. The sample has 1,100,000 or so distinct CDR3 sequences, 35% to 50% seen once. Material for sequencing was blood. The receptors here all came from a woman aged 60 to 75 in good health.

V and J are TRBV20-1 and TRBJ2-3, with D unresolved. The germline V and J ends were trimmed by 3 bases and 0 bases, with 10 bases remaining between them. The CDR3 is made up of 14 amino acids. CDR1 is DFQATT, CDR2 SNEGSKA, per germline (reference sequence). In DNA form, the CDR3 reads TGCAGTGCTAGCATGGACGGTAGCACAGATACGCAGTATTTT. Residues: CSASMDGSTDTQYF.

This clonotype occurred a few times. The genes are TRBV7-9 and TRBJ2-7, with a tentative D call TRBD1 (6 bases). V was trimmed by 5 bases and J by 3 bases, leaving 17 bases between them. There are 15 residues in the CDR3. CDR1 is SEHNR, CDR2 FQNEAQ, per germline (reference sequence). Written as DNA, the CDR3 is TGTGCCAGCAGCCGAACAGGGATTAATTTCTACGAGCAGTACTTC. It codes for CASSRTGINFYEQYF.

This chain uses TRBV5-1 with TRBJ2-4, with D maybe TRBD2 (5 bases). Germline V CDR1 and CDR2: SGHRS, YFSETQ. The CDR3 has 14 amino acids. V dropped 4 bases and J dropped 7 bases, with 15 bases sitting between them. The CDR3 nucleotides are TGCGCCAGCAGCCCAGGTTCTGGCGGGAACATTCAGTACTTC. It translates to CASSPGSGGNIQYF.

This chain connects TRBV30 to TRBJ1-5, with 8 bases identical to TRBD1. The CDR3 has 13 amino acids. V dropped 8 bases and J dropped 4; count of bases not matched to a gene: 7. Germline CDR1 is GTSNPN and CDR2 is SVGIG (reference sequence). The CDR3 region has the DNA TGTGCCCTCGGGACAGGCAGGAATCAGCCCCAGCATTTT. It encodes CALGTGRNQPQHF. Based on the CDR3 plus reference TRBV30 and TRBJ1-5, the full variable domain is SQTIHQWPATLVQPVGSPLSLECTVEGTSNPNLYWYRQAAGRGLQLLFYSVGIGQISSEVPQNLSASRPQDRQFILSSKKLLLSDSGFYLCALGTGRNQPQHFGDGTRLSIL.

A note on this clonotype: This may come from a read error, since a much larger clone is one base off. This chain uses TRBV29-1 with TRBJ2-2; 7 bases agree with TRBD2. The CDR3 runs to 16 residues. CDR1 is SQVTM and CDR2 is ANQGSEA in the germline V gene. CDR3 loop: CSVDPEGGSSGGEPFF. CDR3 DNA sequence: TGCAGCGTTGACCCCGAGGGCGGGAGTTCAGGCGGGGAGCCGTTTTTT.

This chain uses TRBV27 with TRBJ1-4; D gene ambiguous. Looked up from germline, CDR1 is MNHEY and CDR2 is SMNVEV (reference sequence). Trimming took off 3 bases at V and 8 bases at J, with 16 bases between the two ends. CDR3 size: 15 residues. The CDR3 protein is CASSFSAYSGEKLFF. In nucleotides, the CDR3 is TGTGCCAGCAGTTTTAGTGCTTACAGCGGGGAAAAACTGTTTTTT.

This clonotype appeared a few times. The chain couples TRBV10-3 to TRBJ1-4, with 8 bases fitting TRBD1. The CDR3 is 12 residues long. The V gene end was trimmed by 10 bases and the J gene end by 8 bases; junction bases not matched to a gene: 6. CDR1 and CDR2 (germline): ENHRY, SYGVKD. The chain's CDR3 is CATTDRDEKLFF. The CDR3 coding sequence is TGTGCCACGACGGACAGGGACGAAAAACTGTTTTTT.

The genes are TRBV10-3 and TRBJ2-5, with D tentatively TRBD2 (6 bases). CDR1 is ENHRY and CDR2 is SYGVKD in the germline V gene. This CDR3 comprises 15 residues. V lost 5 bases and J lost 1, with 14 bases in between. CDR3 amino acids: CAISTGTGVQETQYF. DNA for the CDR3: TGTGCCATCAGTACCGGGACTGGGGTCCAAGAGACCCAGTACTTC.

This clonotype has a count of ten or more. Germline is not matched at one junction end, which may reflect a read error. The chain recombines TRBV5-1 with TRBJ2-7; D is possibly TRBD2 (5 bases). The CDR3 is 14 residues long. Germline V gene sequence: CDR1 SGHRS, CDR2 YFSETQ. The CDR3 nucleotides are TGTGCCAGCAGCTTGGACTCTATCTCCTACGAGCAGTACTTC. Amino acid sequence: CASSLDSISYEQYF.

The sample holds a few counts of this clonotype. The CDR3 reads CASRGRALSGANVLTF. As DNA, the CDR3 is TGTGCCAGCAGGGGAAGGGCCCTCTCTGGGGCCAACGTCCTGACTTTC. This chain uses TRBV9 with TRBJ2-6; D unclear. Trimming cost V 5 bases and J 0 bases, with 12 bases left between them. The V gene's germline CDR1 is SGDLS and CDR2 YYNGEE. The length of the CDR3 is 16 residues.

This chain connects TRBV28 to TRBJ2-3; 14 bases map to TRBD2. The germline V gene has CDR1 MDHEN and CDR2 SYDVKM. CDR3 length: 18 residues. V was clipped by 3 bases and J by 4 bases; unmatched bases: 9. CDR3 region: CASSFRTSGRRPPDTQYF. The CDR3 nucleotides read TGTGCCAGCAGTTTTCGGACTAGCGGGAGGCGACCCCCAGATACGCAGTATTTT.

This clonotype was detected a few times. The rearrangement links TRBV27 to TRBJ1-6; no firm D call. This CDR3 is 13 amino acids long. The ends were cut back, 3 bases at V and 6 bases at J, with 6 bases in the middle. Germline-derived CDR1 and CDR2 are MNHEY and SMNVEV (reference sequence). The CDR3 loop is CASSLGFNSPLHF. CDR3 bases: TGTGCCAGCAGTTTGGGGTTTAATTCACCCCTCCACTTT.

On this clonotype: A much larger clone is a single base away; this may be a read error. V usage is TRBV5-1 and J usage is TRBJ2-7, with D possibly being TRBD1 or TRBD2 (5 bases each). CDR1 and CDR2 (germline): SGHRS, YFSETQ. This CDR3 region has 14 residues. The CDR3 DNA is TGCGCCAGCATCTTGGCAGGGAGTGAATACGAGCAGTACTTC. It encodes CASILAGSEYEQYF.

V and J are TRBV7-2 and TRBJ2-3; no clear D. The CDR3 is 13 amino acids. Trimming took 3 bases from V and 4 from J, leaving 8 bases between them. The germline gives CDR1 SGHTA, CDR2 FQGNSA. CDR3 nucleotides: TGTGCCAGCAGCTTCCCCCCGGCAGATACGCAGTATTTT. This sequence encodes CASSFPPADTQYF.

In its sample, this clonotype was seen once. The V call is TRBV2, the J call TRBJ1-2; TRBD1 agrees at 10 bases. The length of the CDR3 is 15 residues. Germline CDR1 and CDR2: SNHLY and FYNNEI. The V segment lost 1 base and the J segment 5 bases; nucleotides outside the gene matches: 4. DNA of the CDR3: TGTGCCAGCAGTGAAGGGACAGGGGGGAGGTATGGCTACACCTTC. Its protein is CASSEGTGGRYGYTF.

This clonotype was observed a handful of times. The V call is TRBV5-1, the J call TRBJ2-4, with D possibly matching TRBD1 (5 bases). In germline, CDR1 is SGHRS, CDR2 YFSETQ. Trimming took off 7 bases at V and 1 base at J, with 27 bases between the two ends. This CDR3 comprises 19 residues. CDR3 sequence (DNA): TGCGCCAGCGACTTTGGGGCAGGGTCCCCACGGATGGCCAAAAACATTCAGTACTTC. As protein: CASDFGAGSPRMAKNIQYF.

The chain is built from TRBV18 and TRBJ2-5; tentatively, D is TRBD1 or TRBD2 (5 bases each). The germline CDR1 and CDR2 sequences are KGHSH and LQKENI. There are 13 residues in the CDR3. Between the trimmed V and J ends, which lost 4 bases and 9 bases, there was a span of 15 bases. This chain's CDR3 is CASSRRDGDSQYF. The CDR3 region has the DNA TGTGCCAGCTCACGCCGGGACGGCGACTCCCAGTACTTC.

There are a few counts of this clonotype. The chain is built from TRBV29-1 and TRBJ2-1; TRBD2 matches 8 bases. The CDR3 length is 17 residues. Germline CDR1 is SQVTM and CDR2 is ANQGSEA. V trimming: 0 bases; J trimming: 3 bases; junction bases outside the gene matches: 10. CDR3 in DNA: TGCAGCGTTGAAGATCGGGGGGCGGGACTAGGCTACAATGAGCAGTTCTTC. This codes for CSVEDRGAGLGYNEQFF.

This clonotype was seen a handful of times. J is TRBJ2-3 and V is TRBV27; 7 positions agree with TRBD2. The CDR3 is 13 residues long. J was trimmed by 3 bases and V by 7 bases; bases with no gene match: 4. CDR1 and CDR2 (germline): MNHEY, SMNVEV (reference sequence). The CDR3 spells CASNGLGTDTQYF. DNA for the CDR3: TGTGCCAGCAACGGACTAGGTACAGATACGCAGTATTTT.

This clonotype came up once. The chain carries TRBV10-3 and TRBJ1-2; D uncertain. CDR3 length: 11 amino acids. Trimming removed 6 bases at V and 8 bases at J, with 10 bases between. Looked up from germline, CDR1 is ENHRY and CDR2 is SYGVKD. CDR3 in amino acids: CAISDNGGYTF. The CDR3 coding sequence is TGTGCCATCAGCGACAACGGGGGCTACACCTTC.